A selection of T cell receptor beta chains follows, all from one sample in a study of blood T cell repertoires in COVID-19. TCRdb's copy holds only in-frame clones and misses some; the assay was immunoSEQ multiplex PCR. The top ten hold roughly 3.2% of the sample, which has tens of thousands of clones, 86% seen once. The sample comprised peripheral blood. Receptors originate from a man aged 50 to 60 with active COVID-19. Both conserved end residues are part of each CDR3. The D gene is left open where the match is weak. Where a row states a size, it is once, few, many or the class of an expanded clone; other rows omit it.

j_call clone_size v_call d_call cdr3_aa cdr3_nt
TRBJ1-1 NA TRBV28 TRBD1 CASSPRTGVNTEAFF TGTGCCAGCAGTCCCCGGACAGGGGTGAACACTGAAGCTTTCTTT
TRBJ2-7 NA TRBV4-1 NA CASSQAETGLGEQYF TGCGCCAGCAGCCAAGCTGAAACAGGGCTTGGCGAGCAGTACTTC
TRBJ2-1 NA TRBV5-4 TRBD2 CASSLWTSLNEQFF TGTGCCAGCAGCTTGTGGACTAGTCTGAATGAGCAGTTCTTC
TRBJ2-7 once TRBV19 TRBD1 CASSRDRESEQYF TGTGCCAGTAGTAGGGACAGGGAGAGCGAGCAGTACTTC
TRBJ2-3 NA TRBV5-1 TRBD2 CASSLGAGGSRTDTQYF TGCGCCAGCAGCTTGGGAGCGGGGGGCTCTCGCACAGATACGCAGTATTTT
TRBJ2-3 few TRBV14 NA CASSQEAREDTQYF TGTGCCAGCAGCCAAGAGGCTCGGGAGGATACGCAGTATTTT
TRBJ2-5 NA TRBV24-1 NA CATRGGDGETQYF TGTGCCACCCGAGGGGGGGATGGAGAGACCCAGTACTTC
TRBJ2-1 NA TRBV7-2 TRBD2 CASSPGPSGLYNEQFF TGTGCCAGCAGTCCCGGGCCTAGCGGCCTCTACAATGAGCAGTTCTTC
TRBJ2-5 NA TRBV9 TRBD1 CASSATGYSQETQYF TGTGCCAGCAGCGCGACAGGGTATTCCCAAGAGACCCAGTACTTC
TRBJ2-3 NA TRBV2 TRBD1 CASSPGTGRNTQYF TGTGCCAGCAGCCCCGGGACAGGGAGAAATACGCAGTATTTT
TRBJ1-2 NA TRBV28 TRBD1 CASSLYTLRDRAYGYTF TGTGCCAGCAGTTTATACACCCTAAGAGACAGGGCCTATGGCTACACCTTC
TRBJ1-3 NA TRBV27 NA CASSSQETGNTIYF TGTGCCAGCAGTTCCCAGGAAACTGGAAACACCATATATTTT
TRBJ2-5 NA TRBV7-9 NA CASSSYRDQETQYF TGTGCCAGCAGCTCTTACAGGGACCAAGAGACCCAGTACTTC
TRBJ2-3 NA TRBV9 TRBD2 CASSPRLAGILSTDTQYF TGTGCCAGCAGCCCCCGACTAGCGGGAATTTTAAGCACAGATACGCAGTATTTT
TRBJ2-7 NA TRBV27 TRBD2 CASSSPSGRDHEQYF TGTGCCAGCAGTTCACCTAGCGGGAGAGACCACGAGCAGTACTTC
TRBJ1-6 NA TRBV7-2 TRBD1 CASSLAGGFLNSPLHF TGTGCCAGCAGCCTGGCAGGGGGCTTTTTAAATTCACCCCTCCACTTT
TRBJ2-7 NA TRBV5-6 NA CASSLELATPPGEQYF TGTGCCAGCAGCTTGGAGCTGGCGACTCCTCCTGGCGAGCAGTACTTC
TRBJ2-2 NA TRBV4-2 TRBD2 CASSQDTSGGGNTGELFF TGTGCCAGCAGCCAAGATACTAGCGGGGGGGGTAACACCGGGGAGCTGTTTTTT
TRBJ2-5 NA TRBV27 TRBD2 CANATSGSGETQYF TGTGCCAATGCGACTAGCGGGAGCGGAGAGACCCAGTACTTC
TRBJ2-5 NA TRBV5-4 TRBD2 CASSGVVAGGPGETQYF TGTGCCAGCAGCGGGGTGGTAGCGGGGGGGCCGGGTGAGACCCAGTACTTC
TRBJ2-5 NA TRBV5-1 TRBD1 CASSFSGQAVETQYF TGCGCCAGCAGCTTCTCCGGACAGGCGGTGGAGACCCAGTACTTC
TRBJ1-3 NA TRBV5-6 TRBD1 CASSSPGQAHSGNTIYF TGTGCCAGCAGCTCTCCAGGACAGGCGCACTCTGGAAACACCATATATTTT
TRBJ1-2 NA TRBV7-9 TRBD1 CASNRDSRIDGYTF TGTGCCAGCAACAGGGACAGCCGAATCGATGGCTACACCTTC
TRBJ2-5 NA TRBV18 NA CASSPEGRGQETQYF TGTGCCAGCTCACCGGAGGGGAGAGGGCAAGAGACCCAGTACTTC
TRBJ1-4 NA TRBV7-9 TRBD1 CASSEGQGNEKLFF TGTGCCAGCAGCGAGGGACAGGGGAATGAAAAACTGTTTTTT
TRBJ1-6 few TRBV3-1/TRBV3-2 TRBD1 CASSLRGSYNSPLHF TGTGCCAGCAGCCTCAGGGGGTCCTATAATTCACCCCTCCACTTT
TRBJ1-2 NA TRBV5-5 NA CASSFLTTATGGYTF TGTGCCAGCAGCTTTTTAACGACAGCCACTGGTGGCTACACCTTC
TRBJ2-7 NA TRBV11-2 TRBD1 CASSSHRGAYEQYF TGTGCCAGCAGCTCCCACAGGGGAGCCTACGAGCAGTACTTC
TRBJ2-7 NA TRBV5-6 NA CASSPWGGRRREQYF TGTGCCAGCAGCCCCTGGGGGGGGCGCCGTCGGGAGCAGTACTTC
TRBJ2-1 NA TRBV7-9 TRBD1 CASSARQGAYNEQFF TGTGCCAGCAGCGCGCGACAGGGAGCCTACAATGAGCAGTTCTTC
TRBJ2-5 NA TRBV7-6 TRBD2 CASSSGTSGIQETQYF TGTGCCAGCAGCTCCGGGACTAGCGGGATCCAAGAGACCCAGTACTTC
TRBJ1-2 NA TRBV5-6 NA CASSLDVGEVAHSSTF TGTGCCAGCAGCTTGGACGTTGGGGAGGTCGCCCACTCTTCCACTTTC
TRBJ2-1 NA TRBV21-1 NA CASSNHGLAVYNEQFF TGTGCCAGCAGCAATCACGGACTAGCGGTTTACAATGAGCAGTTCTTC
TRBJ2-3 once TRBV19 TRBD2 CATRAGSGTDTQYF TGTGCCACCAGAGCGGGATCCGGGACAGATACGCAGTATTTT
TRBJ2-3 NA TRBV28 NA CASSSKTAPSTDTQYF TGTGCCAGCAGTTCCAAGACAGCCCCCTCCACAGATACGCAGTATTTT
TRBJ2-5 NA TRBV5-1 TRBD2 CASSLGQRGTIQETQYF TGCGCCAGCAGCTTGGGACAGCGGGGGACAATCCAAGAGACCCAGTACTTC
TRBJ2-7 NA TRBV11-2 TRBD2 CASSGGLAEYEQYF TGTGCCAGCAGCGGGGGACTAGCCGAGTACGAGCAGTACTTC
TRBJ2-5 once TRBV11-1 NA CASSSGTQETQYF TGTGCCAGCAGCTCCGGGACACAAGAGACCCAGTACTTC
TRBJ2-7 NA TRBV4-2 TRBD1 CASSQEVSTGVGYEQYF TGTGCCAGCAGCCAAGAGGTTTCTACAGGGGTAGGTTACGAGCAGTACTTC
TRBJ2-2 NA TRBV11-3 NA CASSPGGQRPGELFF TGTGCCAGCAGCCCCGGCGGACAGAGGCCCGGGGAGCTGTTTTTT
TRBJ2-2 NA TRBV28 TRBD1 CASRGQVNTGELFF TGTGCCAGCAGGGGACAGGTGAACACCGGGGAGCTGTTTTTT
TRBJ2-2 NA TRBV2 NA CASRAGTITGELFF TGTGCCAGCAGAGCCGGGACAATCACCGGGGAGCTGTTTTTT
TRBJ2-7 NA TRBV10-3 NA CAARPGRESYEQYF TGTGCCGCCCGGCCGGGACGGGAGTCCTACGAGCAGTACTTC
TRBJ2-3 NA TRBV9 TRBD1 CASGTGGRGTQYF TGTGCCAGCGGGACAGGCGGTCGGGGTACGCAGTATTTT
TRBJ2-1 NA TRBV28 TRBD2 CASSLVAGIEQFF TGTGCCAGCAGTTTAGTAGCGGGAATTGAGCAGTTCTTC
TRBJ2-5 few TRBV28 NA CASSPLGLEETQYF TGTGCCAGCAGTCCGCTGGGTCTAGAAGAGACCCAGTACTTC
TRBJ2-3 once TRBV2 TRBD2 CASSYGLAGAADTQYF TGTGCCAGCAGTTACGGACTAGCGGGAGCAGCAGATACGCAGTATTTT
TRBJ2-7 NA TRBV7-2 NA CASSLGGVGSYEQYF TGTGCCAGCAGCTTAGGGGGGGTTGGCTCCTACGAGCAGTACTTC
TRBJ2-5 NA TRBV5-1 TRBD1 CASSPGTGGYQETQYF TGCGCCAGCAGCCCAGGGACAGGAGGGTACCAAGAGACCCAGTACTTC
TRBJ1-2 NA TRBV28 NA CASSPPRGASYGYTF TGTGCCAGCAGTCCCCCCCGGGGGGCAAGCTATGGCTACACCTTC
TRBJ2-1 NA TRBV4-1 TRBD2 CASSQDSGGLGDEQFF TGCGCCAGCAGCCAAGACTCGGGGGGGCTTGGGGATGAGCAGTTCTTC
TRBJ2-1 NA TRBV21-1 NA CASNIHWCGRLYNEQFF TGTGCCAGCAACATACATTGGTGCGGGAGACTCTACAATGAGCAGTTCTTC
TRBJ1-6 NA TRBV19 NA CASSEEEGDSPLHF TGTGCCAGTAGCGAAGAAGAAGGGGATTCACCCCTCCACTTT
TRBJ2-7 NA TRBV2 NA CASSTGFEQYF TGTGCCAGCAGTACCGGGTTCGAGCAGTACTTC
TRBJ2-1 NA TRBV5-5 TRBD2 CASSLGILAGGGNEQFF TGTGCCAGCAGCTTGGGTATACTAGCGGGGGGAGGCAATGAGCAGTTCTTC
TRBJ2-3 NA TRBV7-3 TRBD2 CASSLVSGSGTDTQYF TGTGCCAGCAGCTTAGTGAGCGGGAGCGGCACAGATACGCAGTATTTT
TRBJ2-7 NA TRBV5-6 TRBD2 CASSWRAGRGFEQYF TGTGCCAGCAGCTGGAGAGCGGGGAGAGGGTTCGAGCAGTACTTC
TRBJ2-1 NA TRBV6-5 NA CARHGGRNEQFF TGTGCCAGACACGGGGGTAGGAATGAGCAGTTCTTC
TRBJ2-3 NA TRBV5-4 TRBD1 CASKGDRATDTQYF TGTGCCAGCAAGGGAGACAGGGCCACAGATACGCAGTATTTT